The present entry profiles one T cell receptor (beta chain) with its context. It lacks a known antigen. No quality values exist for individual bases; no much larger clone is one base distant. The sample belongs to a study of memory CD4+ T cells and cytomegalovirus serostatus (dated by TCRdb to 2018 to 2020). Regarding the study in general: A total of roughly 33 healthy Belgian adults, of whom 9 were CMV seropositive and roughly 25 were CMV seronegative, were included in the cohort. To replicate a published TCR-based CMV serostatus classifier, the study sequenced CD4+ memory TCRbeta repertoires from a Belgian cohort whose cytomegalovirus serostatus was known. Beyond this particular receptor, the publication reports: Among the roughly 160 previously reported CMV-associated TCRbeta sequences, approximately 67 showed up in the CD4+ memory repertoires, with each one found in between one and five individuals. The results were interpreted as suggesting that the CMV-associated TCR signature is mostly present in the CD4+ memory repertoire. On the Belgian cohort, the classifier based on the original framework reached a median bootstrapped AUC of approximately 0.95, with a 95% CI of 0.76-1.00. For predicting CMV serostatus, the median bootstrapped AUC was about 0.96 using the original framework and about 0.89 using a US-trained random forest. Unlike the original study, which covered naive and memory CD4+ and CD8+ populations, the Belgian study sequenced only CD4+CD45RO+ memory cells.

A FACSAria II was used to sort memory CD4+ T cells, defined as single viable CD3+CD4+CD8-CD45RO+ cells. CMV serostatus was determined using a Roche Elecsys assay that detects serum IgG against CMV pp150, pp28, p38 and p52. After the samples were thawed, total CD4+ T cells were enriched through positive selection using CD4 magnetic microbeads. The samples came from a different study that was designed specifically to examine the CD4+ T cell memory repertoire. Peripheral blood mononuclear cells were isolated and cryopreserved according to standard operating procedures, and serum was stored at -80 degrees C. Staining used CD3-PerCP (BW264/56), CD4-APC (RPA-T4), CD45RO-PE (UCHT1) and CD8-Pacific Orange (3B5) antibodies, with Sytox blue excluding non-viable cells. From V the trimming removes 7 bases and from J it removes 3 bases, while the gene matches leave 7 bases of the junction unaccounted for. The CDR3 runs 14 amino acids, cysteine and phenylalanine included. Only the CDR3 portion is preserved as DNA: 42 bases, with reading frame beginning at the first base. The germline V gene supplies CDR1 MDHEN and CDR2 SYDVKM.

The Quick-DNA Microprep Kit was used to extract genomic DNA from the sorted cells. Amplification of TCRbeta DNA was done with the immunoSEQ hsTCRbeta kit, following the protocol from the manufacturer. TCRbeta libraries were sequenced on an Illumina MiSeq instrument. Regarding the original processing steps: Removing out-of-frame sequences left fewer than 2.5 million distinct TCRbeta sequences, an average of around 67,000 per individual. Each individual was scored according to the count of more than 150 previously reported CMV-associated TCRbeta sequences and the total productive distinct TCRbeta count. A beta-binomial model was reimplemented in Python, and random forests from scikit-learn, run with default parameters, were trained on data from the US cohort. Classifier performance on the Belgian cohort was summarized as median AUC with percentile confidence intervals over 10,000 bootstrap iterations. In TCRdb, the immuneACCESS table is reduced to in-frame sequences with V and J assigned. These tables do not hold every clone; where another copy was compared, an unresolved V gene accounts for under half, and the others remain unexplained. Clone size and the V and J calls come from that table; the DNA yielded D and trimming. The table for this sample lists about 60,000 clones; roughly 85% of them were counted only once. In total, the top ten clones hold about 0.48% of the sample.

This sequence uses TRBV28 and TRBJ2-7; 9 central bases correspond to TRBD2. This clonotype was obtained from an adult in good health and CMV-seronegative. Some clones in this sample may be carry-over from other donors' samples. Sequences were obtained from memory CD4+ T cells from blood. The sequenced DNA: TGTGCCAGCATCGATAGCGGGAGTCGCTACGAGCAGTACTTC. Its amino acids are CASIDSGSRYEQYF.